Presented here are 8 T cell receptor beta chains from one specimen sequenced in a study of blood T cell repertoires in COVID-19. Produced via immunoSEQ multiplex PCR; TCRdb's table is partial and in-frame only. The sample includes roughly 100,000 clones, more than 70% of them seen just once. The sequencing input was peripheral blood. The receptors shown here come from a human donor in a cohort sampled during active COVID-19.

The gene calls are TRBV2 and TRBJ2-1, with 7 bases fitting TRBD2. This CDR3 comprises 17 residues. Trimming at V came to 5 bases and at J to 0 bases, leaving 10 bases not matched to a gene. Germline V gene lookup returns CDR1 SNHLY and CDR2 FYNNEI. CDR3 amino acids: CASSTSSSGNSYNEQFF. CDR3 sequence (DNA): TGTGCCAGCAGTACTAGCTCTAGCGGTAACTCCTACAATGAGCAGTTCTTC.

As concerns this clone: Other DNA sequences in the same sample also yield this CDR3. This rearrangement joins TRBV19 to TRBJ1-5; possibly TRBD1 for D (5 bases). CDR1 and CDR2 (germline): LNHDA, SQIVND (reference sequence). The CDR3 length is 13 residues. With 4 bases removed from V and 5 bases from J, the gap between germline ends came to 9 bases. Here the CDR3 DNA reads TGTGCCAGTAGTAGCCAGGGCTATCAGCCCCAGCATTTT. Encoded protein: CASSSQGYQPQHF.

This chain connects TRBV27 to TRBJ1-6, with D hard to call. The germline V gene encodes CDR1 MNHEY and CDR2 SMNVEV (reference sequence). The CDR3 covers 15 residues. V lost 8 bases to trimming and J lost 8 bases, with 19 bases between them. CDR3 nucleotides: TGTGCCAGCGCCCCCTTTGAGGTCCAGTATTCACCCCTCCACTTT. Translating gives CASAPFEVQYSPLHF.

This chain connects TRBV6-5 to TRBJ2-5; no definite D call. The CDR3 has 11 residues. Between the trimmed V and J ends, which lost 7 bases and 12 bases, there was a span of 15 bases. The germline CDR1 and CDR2 sequences are MNHEY and SVGAGI. The CDR3, as DNA: TGTGCCAGCACTTCGGTCGGGTCCGAGTACTTC. It codes for CASTSVGSEYF.

The rearrangement uses TRBV5-1 and TRBJ2-5; D possibly corresponds to TRBD2 (6 bases). CDR1 is SGHRS, CDR2 YFSETQ, per germline. This CDR3 comprises 15 residues. The V gene lost 1 base and the J gene lost 1 base, with 11 bases spanning the gap. CDR3 sequence (DNA): TGCGCCAGCAGCTTGTCTCCGGGGGTCCAAGAGACCCAGTACTTC. Amino acids: CASSLSPGVQETQYF.

This chain links TRBV28 with TRBJ2-1; weak D call: TRBD2 (6 bases). Per germline, CDR1 MDHEN and CDR2 SYDVKM. CDR3 length: 13 residues. V was trimmed by 3 bases and J by 7 bases, leaving 10 bases between them. CDR3 in amino acids: CASSFSGRNEQFF. The CDR3, as DNA: TGTGCCAGCAGTTTTTCCGGGAGAAATGAGCAGTTCTTC.

This rearrangement joins TRBV4-2 to TRBJ2-3; 11 bases fit TRBD1. V shed 0 bases and J 3 bases; nucleotides not matched to a gene: 5. The CDR3 consists of 17 residues. Germline assignment: CDR1 LGHNA and CDR2 YNFKEQ. The CDR3 coding sequence is TGTGCCAGCAGCCAAGATCCCGGGACAGGGGGTACAGATACGCAGTATTTT. It encodes CASSQDPGTGGTDTQYF.

This chain uses TRBV11-2 with TRBJ2-7, with D unclear. V lost 3 bases and J lost 4, with 10 bases in between. The CDR3 is made up of 13 amino acids. Germline CDR1 and CDR2: SGHAT and FQNNGV. For the CDR3, the DNA is TGTGCCAGCAGCTTGAGGTTGGGTTACGAGCAGTACTTC. Translated: CASSLRLGYEQYF.